This T cell receptor (beta chain) is from a study of response to subunit inactivated influenza vaccine. In germline, CDR1 is SGHTA, CDR2 FQGNSA. This CDR3 contains 17 residues. V dropped 3 bases and J dropped 2; count of bases not matched to a gene: 8. TCRdb ran MiXCR on the RT-PCR reads and lists one entry per CDR3 protein. In the table there are about 520,000 distinct CDR3 sequences, 9.5% to 12% of which are singletons. Study-wide results and limits: Only a handful of new T cells, the authors suggested, are recruited with each seasonal influenza vaccination.

As for this clonotype: The antigen remains undetermined.

This clonotype was obtained from a man aged 50-60 years who received an inactivated influenza vaccine. Sequencing was performed on PBMCs from blood, taken more than 35 days after vaccination. The chain combines TRBV7-2 with TRBJ2-1; 9 nucleotides align to TRBD1. CDR3 DNA: TGTGCCAGCAGCTTTCCCAGACAGGGGGACACCTACAATGAGCAGTTCTTC. The encoded protein is CASSFPRQGDTYNEQFF.